This entry is about one T cell receptor beta chain. Its antigen is as yet unknown. A much larger clone differs by one base, so this may be a read error. The data are from a study of regulatory T cells in long-lasting Graves disease. General study points: Owing to a sample size that was small, accuracy may have been reduced.

Construction of TCR beta libraries relied on iRepertoire HTBI primers and on Arm-PCR targeting CDR3 regions. TCRdb called the multiplex PCR reads again in MiXCR, with one record for every CDR3 protein. The sample records approximately 390,000 distinct CDR3 sequences, around 15% being singletons. Looked up from germline, CDR1 is SGHRS and CDR2 is YFSETQ. The CDR3 is 15 residues long. Stated time point: newly diagnosed GD, antithyroid drugs for less than 3 months. Following extraction of RNA from PBMCs, that RNA was used to make the TCR library. The same data also went into a second study, on T cells in Graves' hyperthyroidism and ophthalmopathy.

The chain carries TRBV5-1 and TRBJ2-7, with 7 bases lining up with TRBD2. The receptor's source is a woman younger than 35 with Graves disease. The starting material was peripheral blood mononuclear cells (PBMCs), obtained at new diagnosis, from a patient treated with antithyroid drugs. The CDR3 DNA is TGCGCCGGCAGCTTGGTTGGACTAGGGAAATACGAGCAGTACTTC. Translation gives CAGSLVGLGKYEQYF.